Listed below are T cell receptor beta chains from one sample, sequenced in a study of blood T cell repertoires in COVID-19. TCRdb keeps only in-frame clones here, not all; method: immunoSEQ multiplex PCR. The sample includes 150,000 to 200,000 clones, 74% of them seen just once. The specimen was peripheral blood. These TCRs come from an elderly woman with acute or convalescent COVID-19. CDR3s include the opening cysteine and the closing phenylalanine or tryptophan.

TRBV7-9	TRBJ1-1	CASSLAGGASRTEAFF
TRBV6-4	TRBJ2-2	CASRPTSVNGELFF
TRBV7-2	TRBJ1-5	CASSQDRDYQPQHF
TRBV4-3	TRBJ2-7	CASSLGLAGGYEQYF
TRBV28	TRBJ1-1	CASIGGVGNTEAFF
TRBV7-6	TRBJ2-6	CASSLGWGGRLSGANVLTF
TRBV3-1/TRBV3-2	TRBJ2-7	CASSQFGQGPYEQYF
TRBV3-1/TRBV3-2	TRBJ2-1	CASSQTLSSYNEQFF
TRBV30	TRBJ1-6	CAWSDSSYNSPLHF
TRBV6-1	TRBJ2-5	CASSEKLAGRETQYF
TRBV7-8	TRBJ2-1	CASSFARGGRGAGNEQFF
TRBV28	TRBJ1-5	CASSWRQDGQPQHF
TRBV4-3	TRBJ1-2	CASSQVPGDGEGYTF
TRBV28	TRBJ1-2	CATNGQLYGYTF
TRBV27	TRBJ2-1	CASSFGGVGRNEQFF
TRBV5-1	TRBJ1-6	CASSWTGKNSPLHF
TRBV28	TRBJ2-5	CASSFRARGTQYF
TRBV19	TRBJ1-6	CASSLTGGSSPLHF
TRBV6-5	TRBJ2-1	CASNNNNEQFF
TRBV5-1	TRBJ1-4	CASSPLSTNEKLFF
TRBV6-6	TRBJ1-1	CASSYSGGGNYGAFF
TRBV6-5	TRBJ1-2	CASSYSTFHIYGYTF
TRBV5-1	TRBJ2-3	CASSSPGTSGISLYF
TRBV10-3	TRBJ1-1	CAMRTAMNTEAFF
TRBV3-1/TRBV3-2	TRBJ2-7	CASTTSGSIYEQYF
TRBV7-2	TRBJ1-3	CASSLQALSENTIYF